These T cell receptor beta chains were read from a single sample in a study of cytomegalovirus exposure and HLA in healthy donors. TCRdb's table, derived via immunoSEQ multiplex PCR, lists solely in-frame clones and lacks some. The sample records about 120,000 clones, approximately 82% being singletons. The sequenced material came from PBMCs. Every receptor here comes from a man younger than 35 in good health and CMV-seropositive. Both conserved end residues are part of each CDR3. D genes are given only for firm matches. The size field is filled for only some rows; it gives once, few, many or a size class.

clone size | J gene | V gene | D gene | CDR3 protein | CDR3 DNA
NA | TRBJ2-7 | TRBV6-5 | TRBD1 | CASRDSLNYEQYF | TGTGCCTCCCGGGACAGCCTGAACTACGAGCAGTACTTC
NA | TRBJ2-7 | TRBV2 | TRBD2 | CASSELLAVSYEQYF | TGTGCCAGCAGTGAATTGCTAGCGGTCTCCTACGAGCAGTACTTC
NA | TRBJ2-5 | TRBV18 | NA | CASRGIQETQYF | TGTGCCAGCCGGGGAATACAAGAGACCCAGTACTTC
NA | TRBJ1-4 | TRBV19 | NA | CASRPMREGGEKLFF | TGTGCCAGTAGACCAATGCGAGAGGGTGGCGAAAAACTGTTTTTT
NA | TRBJ2-3 | TRBV27 | NA | CASKIGGGPLPDTQYF | TGTGCCAGCAAGATAGGGGGGGGCCCACTCCCAGATACGCAGTATTTT
NA | TRBJ2-2 | TRBV6-1 | NA | CASSPELYTGELFF | TGTGCCAGCAGTCCGGAGTTGTACACCGGGGAGCTGTTTTTT
NA | TRBJ2-7 | TRBV7-9 | NA | CASSLTGPYYEQYF | TGTGCCAGCAGCTTAACAGGGCCTTACTACGAGCAGTACTTC
NA | TRBJ1-2 | TRBV2 | NA | CASSANPQGIRGYTF | TGTGCCAGCAGTGCCAACCCGCAGGGGATCCGTGGCTACACCTTC
NA | TRBJ1-5 | TRBV28 | NA | CASSSNRGNQPQHF | TGTGCCAGCAGTTCAAACAGGGGCAATCAGCCCCAGCATTTT
NA | TRBJ1-4 | TRBV14 | NA | CASSQEQGNNEKLFF | TGTGCCAGCAGCCAAGAACAGGGAAATAATGAAAAACTGTTTTTT
NA | TRBJ2-2 | TRBV5-5 | NA | CASSLFAGTGELFF | TGTGCCAGCAGCCTGTTCGCGGGGACCGGGGAGCTGTTTTTT
few | TRBJ1-2 | TRBV30 | NA | CAWSPLMTESSGYTF | TGTGCCTGGAGCCCCCTTATGACAGAATCGAGTGGCTACACCTTC
NA | TRBJ2-5 | TRBV4-2 | NA | CASSQVASALAETQYF | TGTGCCAGCAGCCAAGTGGCTAGCGCCCTCGCGGAGACCCAGTACTTC
NA | TRBJ1-1 | TRBV27 | NA | CASSLQHQGAEAFF | TGTGCCAGCAGTTTACAACACCAGGGCGCTGAAGCTTTCTTT
NA | TRBJ1-1 | TRBV6-5 | NA | CASSYGTATEAFF | TGTGCCAGCAGTTACGGGACTGCAACTGAAGCTTTCTTT